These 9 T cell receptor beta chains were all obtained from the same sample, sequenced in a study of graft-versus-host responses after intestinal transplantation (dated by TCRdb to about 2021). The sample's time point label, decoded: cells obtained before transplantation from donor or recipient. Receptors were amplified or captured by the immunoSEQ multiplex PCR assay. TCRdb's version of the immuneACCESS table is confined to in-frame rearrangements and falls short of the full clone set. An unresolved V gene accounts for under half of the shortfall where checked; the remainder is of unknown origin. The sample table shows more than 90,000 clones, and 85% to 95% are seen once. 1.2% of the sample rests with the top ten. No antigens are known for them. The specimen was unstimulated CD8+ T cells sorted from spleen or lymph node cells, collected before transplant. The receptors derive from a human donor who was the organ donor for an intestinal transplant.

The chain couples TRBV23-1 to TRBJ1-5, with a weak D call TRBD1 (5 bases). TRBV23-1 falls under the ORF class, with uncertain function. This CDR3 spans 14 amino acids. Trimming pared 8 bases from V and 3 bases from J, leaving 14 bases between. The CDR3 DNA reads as TGCGCCAGCGGACATCACAGGCTCAATCAGCCCCAGCATTTT. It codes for CASGHHRLNQPQHF.

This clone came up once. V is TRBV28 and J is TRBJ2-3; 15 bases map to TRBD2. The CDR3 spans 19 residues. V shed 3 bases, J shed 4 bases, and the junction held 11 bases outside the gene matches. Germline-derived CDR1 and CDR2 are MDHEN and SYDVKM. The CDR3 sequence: CASSFWTSGRAFPADTQYF. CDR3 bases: TGTGCCAGCAGTTTTTGGACTAGCGGGAGGGCCTTCCCCGCAGATACGCAGTATTTT.

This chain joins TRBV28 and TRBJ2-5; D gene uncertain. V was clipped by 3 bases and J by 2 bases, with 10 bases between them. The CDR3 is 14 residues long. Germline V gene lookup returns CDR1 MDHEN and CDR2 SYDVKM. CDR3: CASSFSIAQETQYF. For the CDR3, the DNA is TGTGCCAGCAGTTTCTCCATTGCGCAAGAGACCCAGTACTTC.

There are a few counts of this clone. The CDR3 DNA follows: TGTGCCAGCAGTGAAGTGGACAGGTTACCCTACGAGCAGTACTTC. It yields the protein CASSEVDRLPYEQYF. This chain links TRBV6-1 with TRBJ2-7; 7 nucleotides match TRBD1. Per the germline V gene, CDR1 is MNHNS and CDR2 is SASEGT. Trimming removed 1 base from V and 2 bases from J; junction bases left unmatched: 5. The CDR3 is 15 amino acids.

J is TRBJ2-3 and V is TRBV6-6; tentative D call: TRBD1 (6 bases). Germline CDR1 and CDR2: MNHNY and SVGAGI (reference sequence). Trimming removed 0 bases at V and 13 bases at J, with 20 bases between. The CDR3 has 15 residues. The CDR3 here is CASSYSSEINRVKYF. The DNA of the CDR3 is TGTGCCAGCAGTTACTCGAGCGAGATTAACAGGGTTAAGTATTTT.

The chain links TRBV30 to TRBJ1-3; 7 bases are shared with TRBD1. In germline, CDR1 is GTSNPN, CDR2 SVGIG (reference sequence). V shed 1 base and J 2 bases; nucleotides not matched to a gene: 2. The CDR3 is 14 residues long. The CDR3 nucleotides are TGTGCCTGGAGTGAGGGGGCTACTGGAAACACCATATATTTT. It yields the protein CAWSEGATGNTIYF.

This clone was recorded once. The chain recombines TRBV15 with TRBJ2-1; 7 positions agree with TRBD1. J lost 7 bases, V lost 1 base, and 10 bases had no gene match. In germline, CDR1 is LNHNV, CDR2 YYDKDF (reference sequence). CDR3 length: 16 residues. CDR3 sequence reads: CATSRGQGWVVNEQFF. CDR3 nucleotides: TGTGCCACCAGCAGAGGACAGGGATGGGTCGTAAATGAGCAGTTCTTC.

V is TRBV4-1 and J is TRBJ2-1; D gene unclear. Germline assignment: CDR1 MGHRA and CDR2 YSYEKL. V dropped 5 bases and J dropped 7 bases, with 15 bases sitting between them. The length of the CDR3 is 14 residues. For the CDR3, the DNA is TGCGCCAGCAGCTCGAACGAGCTGGATAATGAGCAGTTCTTC. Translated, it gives CASSSNELDNEQFF.

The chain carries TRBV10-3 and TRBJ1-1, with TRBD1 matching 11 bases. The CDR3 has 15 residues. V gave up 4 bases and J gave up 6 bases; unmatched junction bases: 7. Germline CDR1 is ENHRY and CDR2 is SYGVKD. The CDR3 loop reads CAISGTGGLLPEAFF. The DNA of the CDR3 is TGTGCCATCAGTGGGACAGGGGGCCTTTTACCTGAAGCTTTCTTT.